Following are 11 T cell receptor beta chains from one sample sequenced in a study of cytomegalovirus exposure and HLA in healthy donors (dated by TCRdb to 2016 to 2017). To prepare the library, the immunoSEQ multiplex PCR assay was applied. The multiplex PCR relied on a mix of 60 forward primers for TCR Vbeta segments and 13 reverse primers for TCR Jbeta segments. TCRdb limited this immuneACCESS table to in-frame rearrangements with V and J called. A share of clones is missing; checked studies link under half to unresolved V genes, and the rest is unexplained. The table for this sample lists 140,000 to 150,000 clones; around 78% of them were counted only once. Of the sample, approximately 1.8% is held by the ten largest clones. The sequenced material came from PBMCs. These receptors all stem from a woman younger than 35 in good health and CMV-seronegative.

This chain connects TRBV9 to TRBJ2-2, with D maybe TRBD2 (6 bases). In germline, CDR1 is SGDLS, CDR2 YYNGEE. Trimming left V 4 bases short and J 8 bases short, with 12 bases between. There are 13 residues in the CDR3. CDR3 coding DNA: TGTGCCAGCAGCCAGACTAGTTGGGGGGAGCTGTTTTTT. As protein: CASSQTSWGELFF.

The chain combines TRBV18 with TRBJ1-5; 7 nucleotides match TRBD1. Unmatched junction bases numbered 4, after V lost 3 bases and J lost 5 bases. The CDR3 extends over 14 amino acids. The germline gives CDR1 KGHSH, CDR2 LQKENI. The CDR3 reads CASSPGTDYQPQHF. CDR3 coding DNA: TGTGCCAGCTCACCGGGGACAGACTATCAGCCCCAGCATTTT.

CDR3 loop: CASSEAWTGAFSNQPQHF. CDR3 nucleotides: TGTGCCAGCAGTGAAGCGTGGACGGGAGCTTTTAGCAATCAGCCCCAGCATTTT. The chain is built from TRBV6-1 and TRBJ1-5; D not certain. The V gene's germline CDR1 is MNHNS and CDR2 SASEGT. V lost 0 bases and J 0 bases, leaving 15 bases between the germline ends. The CDR3 has 18 residues.

V and J are TRBV7-9 and TRBJ1-1, with 8 bases fitting TRBD1. Germline lookup yields CDR1 SEHNR and CDR2 FQNEAQ (reference sequence). The length of the CDR3 is 15 residues. The junction had 9 bases not matched to a gene; V was cut back by 3 bases and J by 6 bases. DNA for the CDR3: TGTGCCAGCAGCTTCCATCTCAGGGGGCCTGCTGAAGCTTTCTTT. This sequence encodes CASSFHLRGPAEAFF.

This clone was picked up a small number of times. The chain is built from TRBV5-6 and TRBJ2-1; 11 bases agree with TRBD2. Looked up from germline, CDR1 is SGHDT and CDR2 is YYEEEE. The CDR3 is 17 amino acids. The V and J ends lost 1 base and 5 bases, in that order; junction bases with no gene match: 8. The CDR3 reads CASSLLWGTSGNNEQFF. Written as DNA, the CDR3 is TGTGCCAGCAGCTTGTTGTGGGGGACTAGCGGTAACAATGAGCAGTTCTTC.

This clone came up a few times. The rearrangement links TRBV19 to TRBJ2-3, with 11 positions matching TRBD2. The germline V gene encodes CDR1 LNHDA and CDR2 SQIVND (reference sequence). V gave up 6 bases and J gave up 2 bases; unmatched junction bases: 7. The CDR3 has 16 residues. The CDR3 sequence: CASSPLAGAFTDTQYF. CDR3 coding DNA: TGTGCCAGTAGCCCACTAGCGGGGGCCTTCACAGATACGCAGTATTTT.

The CDR3 loop is CASSARDRVINEQFF. The CDR3 DNA is TGTGCCAGCAGTGCCCGGGACAGGGTGATAAATGAGCAGTTCTTC. The chain is built from TRBV6-1 and TRBJ2-1; TRBD1 matches 9 bases. After removal of 4 bases from V and 7 bases from J, the junction contained 8 bases not matched to a gene. The length of the CDR3 is 15 residues. Looked up from germline, CDR1 is MNHNS and CDR2 is SASEGT.

This clone was seen a single time. V and J are TRBV11-3 and TRBJ2-1; 7 nucleotides agree with TRBD1. CDR1 and CDR2 from the germline V gene are SGHNT and YENEEA. The CDR3 contains 14 residues. The V gene end was trimmed by 5 bases and the J gene end by 4 bases; junction bases not matched to a gene: 5. CDR3 residues: CASSRRDRYNEQFF. In DNA form, the CDR3 reads TGTGCCAGCAGCCGCCGGGACAGATACAATGAGCAGTTCTTC.

The table lists this clone with a few counts. The rearrangement links TRBV19 to TRBJ2-2, with D possibly being TRBD1 (6 bases). The V end lost 6 bases, the J end lost 6 bases, and 20 bases lay between the germline ends. The V gene's germline CDR1 is LNHDA and CDR2 SQIVND (reference sequence). The CDR3 spans 16 residues. The CDR3 bases are TGTGCCAGTAGCCTCAGGACAGCCGGTGGGTCCGGGGAGCTGTTTTTT. This encodes CASSLRTAGGSGELFF.

Concerning this clone itself: One junction end does not reproduce the germline sequence, and a read error may be involved. The gene calls are TRBV7-9 and TRBJ1-2, with 7 positions matching TRBD1. The CDR3 sequence is 13 residues long. Germline lookup yields CDR1 SEHNR and CDR2 FQNEAQ (reference sequence). DNA of the CDR3: TGTTCCAGCAGCTTAGCAGGGGGAAATGGCTACACCTTC. Its protein product is CSSSLAGGNGYTF.

This chain links TRBV7-2 with TRBJ2-3, with TRBD2 identical over 8 bases. The CDR3 has 15 residues. Per the germline V gene, CDR1 is SGHTA and CDR2 is FQGNSA. V was clipped by 1 base and J by 6 bases; unmatched bases: 6. The CDR3 here is CASSLDRGGGDTQYF. The CDR3 DNA is TGTGCCAGCAGCTTAGATCGGGGGGGCGGCGATACGCAGTATTTT. Supplemented by reference TRBV7-2 and TRBJ2-3, the full variable domain reads GAGVSQSPSNKVTEKGKDVELRCDPISGHTALYWYRQSLGQGLEFLIYFQGNSAPDKSGLPSDRFSAERTGGSVSTLTIQRTQQEDSAVYLCASSLDRGGGDTQYFGPGTRLTVL.